A selection of T cell receptor beta chains follows, all from one sample in a study of T cells in localized non-small cell lung cancer. Assay used: immunoSEQ multiplex PCR; TCRdb lists only in-frame clones, some missing. Among 130,000 or so clones listed, roughly 90% were seen once. The sequenced sample was peripheral blood, obtained before any cancer treatment. Every receptor here comes from an older female donor with stage I lung adenocarcinoma. The CDR3 runs from the conserved cysteine through the conserved F or W. The order of the fields is V gene, D gene, clone size, J gene, CDR3 DNA, CDR3 protein. A D gene is named only where the DNA matches it firmly. Rows give clone size only sometimes, using once, few, many, or a class for an expanded clone.

>TRBV11-2|.|few|TRBJ1-1
TGTGCCAGCAGAGTGGGGGGTTTGGGGACTGAAGCTTTCTTT
CASRVGGLGTEAFF
>TRBV6-6|.|once|TRBJ2-7
TGTGCCAGCAGTTACTCGATCGGTAGTTCCTACGAGCAGTACTTC
CASSYSIGSSYEQYF
>TRBV27|.|.|TRBJ1-1
TGTGCCAGCACTAAGGGGGGGGGTACTGAAGCTTTCTTT
CASTKGGGTEAFF
>TRBV5-1|TRBD2|.|TRBJ2-5
TGCGCCAGCAGCTTTTCGGGAGGGCCGGAGACCCAGTACTTC
CASSFSGGPETQYF
>TRBV5-1|.|.|TRBJ2-1
TGCGCCAGCAGCTTGGGCGGCTCTGCAAATGAGCAGTTCTTC
CASSLGGSANEQFF
>TRBV2|TRBD2|.|TRBJ2-2
TGTGCCAGCAGCCCGGGGGGGATCACCGGGGAGCTGTTTTTT
CASSPGGITGELFF
>TRBV5-6|.|once|TRBJ2-1
TGTGCCAGCAGCCCTGGAGGTAGCGGTTACAATGAGCAGTTCTTC
CASSPGGSGYNEQFF
>TRBV25-1|TRBD1|.|TRBJ1-1
TGTGCCAGCAGTGGTACAGGGGGGCTGAACACTGAAGCTTTCTTT
CASSGTGGLNTEAFF
>TRBV9|TRBD2|.|TRBJ2-3
TGTGCCAGCAGCGTAGTGGGGGGAGGGCCTTTAGATACGCAGTATTTT
CASSVVGGGPLDTQYF
>TRBV6-5|.|.|TRBJ2-1
TGTGCCAGCAGCCGCACCGGGACCCAGCATGAGCAGTTCTTC
CASSRTGTQHEQFF
>TRBV28|.|.|TRBJ1-3
TGTGCCAGCAGTTTCTCTGGTCCACGCTCTGGAAACACCATATATTTT
CASSFSGPRSGNTIYF
>TRBV15|.|.|TRBJ2-2
TGTGCCACCCTCAAGGAATCGAGCACCGGGGAGCTGTTTTTT
CATLKESSTGELFF
>TRBV7-9|.|.|TRBJ2-7
TGTGCCAGCAGCTTACTCGGCAGCCTGAACGAGCAGTACTTC
CASSLLGSLNEQYF
>TRBV5-1|.|.|TRBJ2-7
TGCGCCAGCAGCTTGGCCCAGGGGAGGACCTACGAGCAGTACTTC
CASSLAQGRTYEQYF
>TRBV14|.|once|TRBJ2-2
TGTGCCAGCAGCCAAGGCGGGACTAACACCGGGGAGCTGTTTTTT
CASSQGGTNTGELFF
>TRBV4-1|.|.|TRBJ2-7
TGCGCCAGCAGCCACTCAGGCCCCCGGTTGACTCCCTACGAGCAGTACTTC
CASSHSGPRLTPYEQYF
>TRBV6-5|.|.|TRBJ2-1
TGTGCCAGCAGTCAGGGCCCTACGAATGAGCAGTTCTTC
CASSQGPTNEQFF
>TRBV5-1|TRBD1|.|TRBJ2-4
TGCGCCAGCAGCGATGAGGGCCAGGGGGCTAAAAACATTCAGTACTTC
CASSDEGQGAKNIQYF